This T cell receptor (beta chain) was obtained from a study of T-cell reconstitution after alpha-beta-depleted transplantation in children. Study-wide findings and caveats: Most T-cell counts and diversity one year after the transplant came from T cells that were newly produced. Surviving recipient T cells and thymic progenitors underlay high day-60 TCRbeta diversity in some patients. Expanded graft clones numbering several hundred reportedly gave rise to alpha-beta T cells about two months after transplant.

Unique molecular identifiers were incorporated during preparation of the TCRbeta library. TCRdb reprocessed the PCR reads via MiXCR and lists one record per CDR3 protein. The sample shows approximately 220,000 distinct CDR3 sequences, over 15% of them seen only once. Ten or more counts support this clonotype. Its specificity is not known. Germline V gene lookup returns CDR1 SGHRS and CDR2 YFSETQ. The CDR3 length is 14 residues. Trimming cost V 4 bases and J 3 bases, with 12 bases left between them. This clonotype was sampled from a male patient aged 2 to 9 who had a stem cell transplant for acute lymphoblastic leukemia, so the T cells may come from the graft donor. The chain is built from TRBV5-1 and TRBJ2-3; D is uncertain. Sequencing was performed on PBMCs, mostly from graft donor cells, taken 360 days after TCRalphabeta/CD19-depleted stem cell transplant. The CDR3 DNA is TGCGCCAGCAGCGTACAGAGTGGGACAGATACGCAGTATTTT. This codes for CASSVQSGTDTQYF. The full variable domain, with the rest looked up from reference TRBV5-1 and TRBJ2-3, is KAGVTQTPRYLIKTRGQQVTLSCSPISGHRSVSWYQQTPGQGLQFLFEYFSETQRNKGNFPGRFSGRQFSNSRSEMNVSTLELGDSALYLCASSVQSGTDTQYFGPGTRLTVL.